Reported below is one TCR beta chain. Its specific antigen is unknown. The sample holds no much larger clone one base away, and base qualities are not on file. This specimen comes from a study of CD8 T cells in Susac syndrome (dated by TCRdb to the late 2010s). About the study as a whole: Repertoire sequencing was used to test whether CD8+ T cell activation and differentiation in Susac syndrome was antigen driven. The study compared CD8+ T cell repertoire clonality among eleven to twelve healthy donors, 14 Susac syndrome patients and 15 multiple sclerosis patients.

RNA was extracted using the RNeasy kit, and about 0.5 to 1 microgram was reverse transcribed with random hexamers. TCR beta CDR3 regions were amplified with the immunoSEQ multiplex PCR assay covering 54 Vbeta and 13 Jbeta segments. Bias from PCR amplification was corrected by using a synthetic template baseline for primer optimization and for computational correction. Under the source paper's analysis protocol: Only productive sequences were kept, with reads annotated to V, D and J genes according to IMGT and analyzed in immunoSEQ Analyzer. Clonality was calculated as one minus the Shannon entropy normalized by log2 of the number of productive unique sequences. For each patient and control, public and private clones were evaluated among the 100 most prevalent clones. A clone was defined as Susac-specific if it was absent from the healthy and MS cohorts, from some 980 published viral clones and from other ImmuneACCESS disease sequences. TCRdb trimmed public reads at Q25 via fastp, called clones via MiXCR and kept in-frame beta chains. Duplicate CDR3 protein sequences are folded into a single record with the most common DNA and genes. The V and J calls were not made by the authors but by TCRdb's processing. The sample profile shows about 50,000 distinct CDR3 sequences; 93% of them were found once. The ten most abundant clones make up 0.4% to 0.55% of the sample.

General findings and caveats noted by the study authors: The number of individuals in the TCR sequencing and HLA analysis was acknowledged as relatively small.

High-throughput TCR beta sequencing profiled peripheral blood CD8+ and CD4+ T cells from healthy donors, Susac syndrome patients and multiple sclerosis patients. The multiple sclerosis controls were treatment-naive patients who had stable or active relapsing-remitting disease and met the revised McDonald criteria. Bulk CD8+ and CD4+ T cells were purified magnetically by negative isolation, whereas CD8+ TEMRA cells were enriched by FACS. Blood was collected in EDTA tubes and processed within 24 hours, with PBMCs isolated through density gradient centrifugation. PBMCs intended for TCR sequencing were cryopreserved in liquid nitrogen and were subsequently thawed in a 37 degrees C water bath. A purity of at least 90% was achieved for sorted or isolated CD4+, CD8+ and CD8+ TEMRA cells. The CDR3 spans 17 residues, from the cysteine through the phenylalanine. Only the CDR3 DNA is retained, 51 bases long and in frame from the first base. V loses 0 bases at its end and J loses 3 bases; junction bases beyond the gene matches: 14. CDR1 and CDR2 are drawn from the germline V gene: SQVTM, ANQGSEA.

This sequence uses TRBV29-1 and TRBJ2-7; 7 central nucleotides agree with TRBD1. The specimen was CD8+ T cells from PBMCs. The TCR comes from a human donor with multiple sclerosis. The DNA reads as follows: TGCAGCGTTGAAGATATCGGCGGCAGGGGGAACAGCTACGAGCAGTACTTC. Its product reads: CSVEDIGGRGNSYEQYF.